The sequence of this T cell receptor (beta chain) was determined in a study of blood T cell repertoires in COVID-19. Study details: Whether acute or convalescent, the COVID-19 samples came from the United States, Italy and Spain. PBMCs, B-cell-depleted T cells, or T cells were the source of the cDNA or gDNA that made up the material.

Original processing methods: The authors estimated nucleated cell counts from reference gene primer amplification. Repertoires were generated with immunoSEQ multiplex PCR, while TCRdb's copy carries only in-frame clones and drops some. The DNA gave D and trimming, while V, J and clone size come from that table. There are under 100,000 clones in the sample; roughly 90% occur only once, and roughly 3.5% lies in the top ten. To note about this clone: The junction does not match germline at one end; this may be a read error.

Germline CDR1 MNHEY, CDR2 SVGAGI. The CDR3 consists of 13 residues. The specimen was peripheral blood. V gene TRBV6-5 combines with J gene TRBJ1-6, with 10 bases that match TRBD1. The TCR comes from a woman in her 70s with acute or convalescent COVID-19. The CDR3 protein is CASSPSLGQGFNF. The CDR3 nucleotides read TGTGCCAGCAGTCCCTCCTTGGGACAGGGGTTCAACTTT.